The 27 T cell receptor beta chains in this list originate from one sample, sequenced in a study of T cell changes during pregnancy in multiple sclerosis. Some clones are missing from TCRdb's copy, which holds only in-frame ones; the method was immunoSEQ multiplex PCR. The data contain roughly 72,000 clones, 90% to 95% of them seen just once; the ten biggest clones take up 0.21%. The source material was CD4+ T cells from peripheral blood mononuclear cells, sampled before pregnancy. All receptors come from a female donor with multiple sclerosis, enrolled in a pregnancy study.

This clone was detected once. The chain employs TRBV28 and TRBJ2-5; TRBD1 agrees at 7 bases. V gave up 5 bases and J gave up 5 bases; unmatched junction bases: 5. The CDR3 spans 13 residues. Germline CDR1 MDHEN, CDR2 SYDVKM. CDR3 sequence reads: CASSNRGTETQYF. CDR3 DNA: TGTGCCAGCAGTAACAGGGGAACGGAGACCCAGTACTTC. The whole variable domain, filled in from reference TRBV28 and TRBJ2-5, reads DVKVTQSSRYLVKRTGEKVFLECVQDMDHENMFWYRQDPGLGLRLIYFSYDVKMKEKGDIPEGYSVSREKKERFSLILESASTNQTSMYLCASSNRGTETQYFGPGTRLLVL.

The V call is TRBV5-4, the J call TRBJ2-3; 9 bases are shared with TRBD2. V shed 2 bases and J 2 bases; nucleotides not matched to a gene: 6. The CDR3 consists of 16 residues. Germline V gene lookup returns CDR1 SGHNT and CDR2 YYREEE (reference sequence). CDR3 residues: CASSFGGRGVTDTQYF. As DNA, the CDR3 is TGTGCCAGCAGCTTCGGCGGGAGGGGGGTCACAGATACGCAGTATTTT.

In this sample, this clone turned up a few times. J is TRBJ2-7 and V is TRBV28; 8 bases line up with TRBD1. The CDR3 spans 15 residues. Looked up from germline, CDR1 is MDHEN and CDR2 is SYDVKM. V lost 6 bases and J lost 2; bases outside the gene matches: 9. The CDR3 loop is CASRSTGDSTYEQYF. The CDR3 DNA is TGTGCCAGCAGATCGACAGGGGACAGCACCTACGAGCAGTACTTC.

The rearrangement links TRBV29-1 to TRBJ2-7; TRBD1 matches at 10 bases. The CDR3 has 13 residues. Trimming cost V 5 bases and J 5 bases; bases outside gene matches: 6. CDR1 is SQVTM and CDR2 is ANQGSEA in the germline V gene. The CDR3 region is CSVSGQGVNEQYF. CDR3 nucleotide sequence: TGCAGCGTTAGTGGACAGGGGGTGAACGAGCAGTACTTC.

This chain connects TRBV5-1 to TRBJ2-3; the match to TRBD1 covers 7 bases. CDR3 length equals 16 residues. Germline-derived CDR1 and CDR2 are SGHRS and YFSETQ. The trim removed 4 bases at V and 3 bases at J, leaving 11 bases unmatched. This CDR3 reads CASSPRRGPGTDTQYF. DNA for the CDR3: TGCGCCAGCAGCCCCAGAAGGGGGCCAGGGACAGATACGCAGTATTTT.

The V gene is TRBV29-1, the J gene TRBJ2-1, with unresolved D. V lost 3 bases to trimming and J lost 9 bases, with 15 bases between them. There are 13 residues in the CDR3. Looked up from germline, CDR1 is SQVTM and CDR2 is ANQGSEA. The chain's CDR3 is CSVDRQASGEQFF. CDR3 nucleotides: TGCAGCGTTGACAGGCAAGCTTCAGGTGAGCAGTTCTTC.

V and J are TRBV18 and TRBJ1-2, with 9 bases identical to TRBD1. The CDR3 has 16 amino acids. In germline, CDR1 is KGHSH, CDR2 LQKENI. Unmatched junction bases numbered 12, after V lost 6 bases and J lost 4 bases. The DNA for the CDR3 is TGTGCCAGCTCTGTCCCCGGGACAGGGCGCTCCTATGGCTACACCTTC. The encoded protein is CASSVPGTGRSYGYTF.

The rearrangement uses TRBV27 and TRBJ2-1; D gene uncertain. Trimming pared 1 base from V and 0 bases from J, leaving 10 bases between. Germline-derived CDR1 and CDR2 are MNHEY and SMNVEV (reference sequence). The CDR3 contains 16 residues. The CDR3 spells CASSLFVRSSYNEQFF. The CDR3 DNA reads TGTGCCAGCAGTTTATTTGTCCGGAGCTCCTACAATGAGCAGTTCTTC.

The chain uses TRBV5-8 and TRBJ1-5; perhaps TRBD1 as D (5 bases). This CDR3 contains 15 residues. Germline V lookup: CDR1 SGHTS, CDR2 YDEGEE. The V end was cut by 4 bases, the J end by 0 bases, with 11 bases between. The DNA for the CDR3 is TGTGCCAGCAGCCCGGGGGATCTTAGCAATCAGCCCCAGCATTTT. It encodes CASSPGDLSNQPQHF. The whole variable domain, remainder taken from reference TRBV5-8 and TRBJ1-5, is EAGVTQSPTHLIKTRGQQATLRCSPISGHTSVYWYQQALGLGLQFLLWYDEGEERNRGNFPPRFSGRQFPNYSSELNVNALELEDSALYLCASSPGDLSNQPQHFGDGTRLSIL.

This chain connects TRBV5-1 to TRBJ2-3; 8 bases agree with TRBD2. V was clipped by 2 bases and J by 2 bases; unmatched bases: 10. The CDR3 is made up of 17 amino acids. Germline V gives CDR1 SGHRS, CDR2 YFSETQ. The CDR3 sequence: CASSFRSSGVNTDTQYF. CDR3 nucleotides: TGCGCCAGCAGCTTTAGGAGTAGCGGGGTTAACACAGATACGCAGTATTTT.

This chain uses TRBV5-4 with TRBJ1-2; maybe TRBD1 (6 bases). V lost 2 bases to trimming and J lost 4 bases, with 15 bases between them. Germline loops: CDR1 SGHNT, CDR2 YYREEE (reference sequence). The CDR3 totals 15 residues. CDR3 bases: TGTGCCAGCAGCTTACAGGCACGGGGGGCCTATGGCTACACCTTC. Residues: CASSLQARGAYGYTF.

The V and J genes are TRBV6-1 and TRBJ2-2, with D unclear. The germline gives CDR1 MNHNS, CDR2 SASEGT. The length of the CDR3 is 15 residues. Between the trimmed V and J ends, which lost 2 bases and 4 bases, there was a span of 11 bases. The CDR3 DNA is TGTGCCAGCAGTGAATTTTTTCTAGTCACCGGGGAGCTGTTTTTT. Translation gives CASSEFFLVTGELFF.

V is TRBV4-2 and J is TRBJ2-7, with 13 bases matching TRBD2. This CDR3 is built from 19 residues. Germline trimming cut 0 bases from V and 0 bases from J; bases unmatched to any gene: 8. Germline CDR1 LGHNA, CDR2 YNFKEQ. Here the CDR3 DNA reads TGTGCCAGCAGCCAAGATCTTGGGGGACTAGCGGGATCCTCCTACGAGCAGTACTTC. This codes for CASSQDLGGLAGSSYEQYF.

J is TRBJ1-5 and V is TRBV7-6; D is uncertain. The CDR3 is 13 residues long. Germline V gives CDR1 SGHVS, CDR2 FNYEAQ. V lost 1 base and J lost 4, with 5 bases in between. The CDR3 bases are TGTGCCAGCAGCTTAGACACAAATCAGCCCCAGCATTTT. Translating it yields CASSLDTNQPQHF.

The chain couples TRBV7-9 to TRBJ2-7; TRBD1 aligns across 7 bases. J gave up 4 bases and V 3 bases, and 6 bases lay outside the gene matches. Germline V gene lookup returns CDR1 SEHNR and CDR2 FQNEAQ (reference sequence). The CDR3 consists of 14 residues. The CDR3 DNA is TGTGCCAGCAGCTTCGGGACAGAACCTTACGAGCAGTACTTC. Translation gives CASSFGTEPYEQYF.

The chain's CDR3 is CAAAPRGETEAFF. In DNA, the CDR3 is TGTGCCGCGGCCCCCAGGGGGGAGACTGAAGCTTTCTTT. V is TRBV10-3 and J is TRBJ1-1, with TRBD1 identical over 7 bases. The CDR3 has 13 amino acids. V shed 11 bases and J 5 bases; nucleotides not matched to a gene: 11. The germline V gene encodes CDR1 ENHRY and CDR2 SYGVKD.

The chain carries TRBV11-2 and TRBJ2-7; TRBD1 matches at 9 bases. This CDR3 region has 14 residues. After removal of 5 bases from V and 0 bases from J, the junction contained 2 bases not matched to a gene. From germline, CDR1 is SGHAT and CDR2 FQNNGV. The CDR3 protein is CASSRGQGSYEQYF. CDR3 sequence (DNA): TGTGCCAGCAGCCGGGGACAGGGCTCCTACGAGCAGTACTTC.

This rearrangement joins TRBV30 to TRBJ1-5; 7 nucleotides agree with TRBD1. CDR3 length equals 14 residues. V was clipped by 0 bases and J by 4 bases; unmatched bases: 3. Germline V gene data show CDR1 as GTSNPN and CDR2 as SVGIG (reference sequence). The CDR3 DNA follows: TGTGCCTGGAGTGTGACAGGGTATAATCAGCCCCAGCATTTT. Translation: CAWSVTGYNQPQHF.

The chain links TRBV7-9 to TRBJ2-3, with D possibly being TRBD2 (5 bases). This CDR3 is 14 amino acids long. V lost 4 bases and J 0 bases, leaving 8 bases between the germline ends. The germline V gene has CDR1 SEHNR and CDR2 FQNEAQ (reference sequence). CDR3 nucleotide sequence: TGTGCCAGCAGCTGGGAGACTAGCACAGATACGCAGTATTTT. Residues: CASSWETSTDTQYF.

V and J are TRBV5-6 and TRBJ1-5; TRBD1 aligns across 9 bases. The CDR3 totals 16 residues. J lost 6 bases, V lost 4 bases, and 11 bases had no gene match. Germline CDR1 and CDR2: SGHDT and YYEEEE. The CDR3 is CASSTKGQGPFQPQHF. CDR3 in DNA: TGTGCCAGCAGCACGAAGGGACAGGGACCTTTTCAGCCCCAGCATTTT. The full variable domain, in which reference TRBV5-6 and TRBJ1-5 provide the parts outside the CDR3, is DAGVTQSPTHLIKTRGQQVTLRCSPKSGHDTVSWYQQALGQGPQFIFQYYEEEERQRGNFPDRFSGHQFPNYSSELNVNALLLGDSALYLCASSTKGQGPFQPQHFGDGTRLSIL.

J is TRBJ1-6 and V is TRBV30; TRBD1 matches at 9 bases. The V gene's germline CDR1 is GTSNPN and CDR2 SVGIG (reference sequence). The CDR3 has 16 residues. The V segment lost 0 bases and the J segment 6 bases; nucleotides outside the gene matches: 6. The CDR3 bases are TGTGCCTGGAGTGTAGGAGCGACAGGGGGTAATTCACCCCTCCACTTT. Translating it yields CAWSVGATGGNSPLHF.

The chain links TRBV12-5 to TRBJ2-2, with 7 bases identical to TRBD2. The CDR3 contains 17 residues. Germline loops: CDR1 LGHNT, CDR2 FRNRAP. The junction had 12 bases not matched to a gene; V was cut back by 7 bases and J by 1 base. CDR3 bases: TGTGCTAGTGCATTATGGGGGGGGTTTCGGAACACCGGGGAGCTGTTTTTT. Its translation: CASALWGGFRNTGELFF.

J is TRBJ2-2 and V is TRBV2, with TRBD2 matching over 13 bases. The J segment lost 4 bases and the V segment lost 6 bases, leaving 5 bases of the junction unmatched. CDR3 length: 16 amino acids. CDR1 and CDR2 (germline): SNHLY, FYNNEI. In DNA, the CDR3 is TGTGCCAGCAGAAAGACTAGCGGGAGGTTCACCGGGGAGCTGTTTTTT. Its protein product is CASRKTSGRFTGELFF.

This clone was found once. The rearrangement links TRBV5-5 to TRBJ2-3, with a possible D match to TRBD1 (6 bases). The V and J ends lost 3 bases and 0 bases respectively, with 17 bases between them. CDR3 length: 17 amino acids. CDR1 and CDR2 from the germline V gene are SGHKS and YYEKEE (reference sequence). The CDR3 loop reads CASSWGPGGPSTDTQYF. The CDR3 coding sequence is TGTGCCAGCAGCTGGGGGCCGGGTGGGCCTAGCACAGATACGCAGTATTTT.

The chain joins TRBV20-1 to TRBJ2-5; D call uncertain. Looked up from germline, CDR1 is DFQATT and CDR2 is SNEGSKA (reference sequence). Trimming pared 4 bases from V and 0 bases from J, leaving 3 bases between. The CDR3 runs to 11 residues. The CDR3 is CSATHQETQYF. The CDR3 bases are TGCAGTGCTACTCACCAAGAGACCCAGTACTTC.

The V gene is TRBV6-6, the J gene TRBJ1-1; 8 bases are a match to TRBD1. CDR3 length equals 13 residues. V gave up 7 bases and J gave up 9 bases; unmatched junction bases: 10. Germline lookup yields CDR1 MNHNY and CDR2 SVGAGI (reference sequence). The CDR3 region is CASTIDRGGQAFF. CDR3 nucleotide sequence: TGTGCCAGCACCATCGACAGGGGCGGGCAAGCTTTCTTT.

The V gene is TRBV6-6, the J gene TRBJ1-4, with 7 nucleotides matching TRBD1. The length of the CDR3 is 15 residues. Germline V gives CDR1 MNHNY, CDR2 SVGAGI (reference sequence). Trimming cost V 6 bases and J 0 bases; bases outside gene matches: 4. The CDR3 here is CASSLGQATNEKLFF. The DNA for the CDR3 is TGTGCCAGCAGCCTAGGACAGGCAACTAATGAAAAACTGTTTTTT.